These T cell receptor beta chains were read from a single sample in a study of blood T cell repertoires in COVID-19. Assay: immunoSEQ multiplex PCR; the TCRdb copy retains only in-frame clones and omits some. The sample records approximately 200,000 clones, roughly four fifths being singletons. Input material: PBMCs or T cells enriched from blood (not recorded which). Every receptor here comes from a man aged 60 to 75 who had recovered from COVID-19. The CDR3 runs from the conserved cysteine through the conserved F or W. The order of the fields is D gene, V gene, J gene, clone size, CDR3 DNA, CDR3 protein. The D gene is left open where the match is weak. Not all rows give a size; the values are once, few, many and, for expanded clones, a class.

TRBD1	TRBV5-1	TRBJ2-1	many	TGCGCCAGCAGCTCCCAGGGGACAGGGACGGGCAATGAGCAGTTCTTC	CASSSQGTGTGNEQFF
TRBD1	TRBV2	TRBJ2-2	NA	TGTGCCAGCATCGGGACAGCGGACACCGGGGAGCTGTTTTTT	CASIGTADTGELFF
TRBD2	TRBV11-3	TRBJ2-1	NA	TGTGCCAGCAGCTGGGTAGCGGGGGGGCCTAATGAGCAGTTCTTC	CASSWVAGGPNEQFF
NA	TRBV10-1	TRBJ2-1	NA	TGCGCCAGCACAGGTAGCACAGGGAATGAGCAGTTCTTC	CASTGSTGNEQFF
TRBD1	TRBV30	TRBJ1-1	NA	TGTGCCTGGAGTCAACGTACAGGGGACACTGAAGCTTTCTTT	CAWSQRTGDTEAFF
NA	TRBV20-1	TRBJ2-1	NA	TGCAGTGCTAGTGGGAGCAATGAGCAGTTCTTC	CSASGSNEQFF
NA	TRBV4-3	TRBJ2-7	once	TGCGCCAGCAGCCAAGAGGCAGGAGGGGCCCACGAGCAGTACTTC	CASSQEAGGAHEQYF
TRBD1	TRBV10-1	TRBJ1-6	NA	TGCGCCAGGTCCAGGGGGTTAGGGTCACCCCTCCACTTT	CARSRGLGSPLHF
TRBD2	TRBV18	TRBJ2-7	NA	TGTGCCAGCTCACCGACTAGCGGCACCTACGAGCAGTACTTC	CASSPTSGTYEQYF
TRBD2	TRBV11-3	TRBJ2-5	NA	TGTGCCAGCAGCTTAGTTGGGGCTAGCGGACAAGAGACCCAGTACTTC	CASSLVGASGQETQYF
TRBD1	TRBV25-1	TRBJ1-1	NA	TGTGCCAGCAGGGGGACAGGCACTGAAGCTTTCTTT	CASRGTGTEAFF
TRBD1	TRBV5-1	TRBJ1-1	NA	TGCGCCAGCAGCCGAAGTTCGGACAGGGGCACTGAAGCTTTCTTT	CASSRSSDRGTEAFF
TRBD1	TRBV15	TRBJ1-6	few	TGTGCCACCAGCAGAGATGGGACAGGGGGTAATTCACCCCTCCACTTT	CATSRDGTGGNSPLHF
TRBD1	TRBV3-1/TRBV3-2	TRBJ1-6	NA	TGTGCCAGCAGCCAAGATTTCAGGACAGGGTCTGATTCACCCCTCCACTTT	CASSQDFRTGSDSPLHF
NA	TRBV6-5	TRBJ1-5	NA	TGTGCCAGCAGTCGGGAGTTCAATCAGCCCCAGCATTTT	CASSREFNQPQHF
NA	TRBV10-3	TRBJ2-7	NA	TGTGCCATCAGTGTTCGACTAGCCTACGAGCAGTACTTC	CAISVRLAYEQYF
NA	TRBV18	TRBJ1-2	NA	TGTGCCAGCTCACCACCGGGCCAGGTCTATGACTACACCTTC	CASSPPGQVYDYTF
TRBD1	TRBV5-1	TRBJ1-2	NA	TGCGCCAGCAGCTTACAGGGGGCCCAGGATGGCTACACCTTC	CASSLQGAQDGYTF
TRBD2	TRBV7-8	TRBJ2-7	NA	TGTGCCAGCAGCACGGGACTAGCGGGGCGACGCTCCTACGAGCAGTACTTC	CASSTGLAGRRSYEQYF
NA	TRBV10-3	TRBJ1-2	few	TGTGCCATCAGTGATGCAGGGGACTATGGCTACACCTTC	CAISDAGDYGYTF
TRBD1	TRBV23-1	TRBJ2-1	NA	TGCGCCAGCAGTCCAGATACGAGGGACAGGGGGCTCAATGAGCAGTTCTTC	CASSPDTRDRGLNEQFF
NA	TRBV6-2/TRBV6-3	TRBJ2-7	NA	TGTGCCAGCAGTTACGCGAGAGGGAAGATCTCGGACTACGAGCAGTACTTC	CASSYARGKISDYEQYF
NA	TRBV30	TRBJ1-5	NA	TGTGCCTGGAGGGGAGCGGGGGGCAATCAGCCCCAGCATTTT	CAWRGAGGNQPQHF
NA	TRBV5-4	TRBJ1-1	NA	TGTGCCAGCAGCTGGGGCCAATTGAACACTGAAGCTTTCTTT	CASSWGQLNTEAFF
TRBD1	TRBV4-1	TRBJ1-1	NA	TGCGCCAGCAGCCAAGGTCATGGACAGGGGATGAACACTGAAGCTTTCTTT	CASSQGHGQGMNTEAFF
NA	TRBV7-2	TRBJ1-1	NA	TGTGCCAGCACCTTGCTTTATCCGGGGAGGACTGAAGCTTTCTTT	CASTLLYPGRTEAFF
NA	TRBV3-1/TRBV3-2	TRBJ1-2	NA	TGTGCCAGCAGCCCTTCGAGTTGGGGAGCTAACTATGGCTACACCTTC	CASSPSSWGANYGYTF
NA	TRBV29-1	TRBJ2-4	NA	TGCAGCGTTGAAGACGGGGGCAAAAACATTCAGTACTTC	CSVEDGGKNIQYF
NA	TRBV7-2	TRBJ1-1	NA	TGTGCCAGCAGCTTGGAACAGTACACTGAAGCTTTCTTT	CASSLEQYTEAFF
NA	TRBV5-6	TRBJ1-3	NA	TGTGCCAGCAGCCTCGGGGAGGCTGGAAACACCATATATTTT	CASSLGEAGNTIYF
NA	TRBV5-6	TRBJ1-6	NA	TGTGCCAGCAGCCCGGGGGGATTCTCCTATAATTCACCCCTCCACTTT	CASSPGGFSYNSPLHF
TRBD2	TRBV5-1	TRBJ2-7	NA	TGCGCCAGCAGCTTAAGATCTACTAGCGGGGGCTACGAGCAGTACTTC	CASSLRSTSGGYEQYF
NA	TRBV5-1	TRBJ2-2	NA	TGCGCCAGCAGCCCGACATCGAACACCGGGGAGCTGTTTTTT	CASSPTSNTGELFF
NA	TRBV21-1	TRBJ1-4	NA	TGTGCCAGCAGCTGCCAGGCAGTAACTAATGAAAAACTGTTTTTT	CASSCQAVTNEKLFF
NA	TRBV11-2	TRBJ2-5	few	TGTGCCAGCAGCCTAAAGGCAGGGCTGTACCAAGAGACCCAGTACTTC	CASSLKAGLYQETQYF
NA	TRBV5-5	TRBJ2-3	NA	TGTGCCAGCAGCCCCAGACAGGTGGGCACAGATACGCAGTATTTT	CASSPRQVGTDTQYF
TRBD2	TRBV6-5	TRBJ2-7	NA	TGTGCCAGCAGCTACGCCGGGGGGGGCTCCTACGAGCAGTACTTC	CASSYAGGGSYEQYF
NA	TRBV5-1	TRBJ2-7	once	TGCGCCAGCAGCTTGGATCCGGGCTCCTACGAGCAGTACTTC	CASSLDPGSYEQYF
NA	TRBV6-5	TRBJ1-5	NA	TGTGCCAGCAGTTACACCCCTCAGGGGAATCAGCCCCAGCATTTT	CASSYTPQGNQPQHF
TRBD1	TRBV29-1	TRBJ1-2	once	TGCAGCGTGCGGACAGGGCAAGGCTACACCTTC	CSVRTGQGYTF
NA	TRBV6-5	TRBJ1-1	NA	TGTGCCAGCAATCCTTTACAGGGGAACACTGAAGCTTTCTTT	CASNPLQGNTEAFF